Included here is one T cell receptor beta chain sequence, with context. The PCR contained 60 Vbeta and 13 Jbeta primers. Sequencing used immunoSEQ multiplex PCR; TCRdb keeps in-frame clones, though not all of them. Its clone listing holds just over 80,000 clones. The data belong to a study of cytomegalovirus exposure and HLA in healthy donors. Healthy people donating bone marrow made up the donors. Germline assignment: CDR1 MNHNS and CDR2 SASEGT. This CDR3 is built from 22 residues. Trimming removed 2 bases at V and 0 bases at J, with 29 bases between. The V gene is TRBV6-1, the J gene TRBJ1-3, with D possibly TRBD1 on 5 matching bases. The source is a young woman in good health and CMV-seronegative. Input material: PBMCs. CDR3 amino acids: CASSETGDWSTANPVSGNTIYF. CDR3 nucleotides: TGTGCCAGCAGTGAAACGGGAGATTGGTCGACAGCCAACCCAGTCTCTGGAAACACCATATATTTT.